The sequence of this TCR beta chain was determined in a study of T cells in Graves' hyperthyroidism and ophthalmopathy. Among ophthalmopathy patients, the Clinical Activity Score reached at least 3, the NOSPECS grade reached at least 4, and duration remained under 3 months. RNA transcripts gave rise to amplified TCR beta CDR3 regions. In the first-round RT-PCR of the TCR CDR3, the HTBI primer set was used. TCRdb re-analysed the multiplex PCR reads in MiXCR, keeping a single row per CDR3 protein. The data contain approximately 530,000 distinct CDR3 sequences, 15% to 20% of them singletons. This clonotype has more than one count but fewer than ten. The antigen is unknown. Trimming cost V 0 bases and J 2 bases; bases outside gene matches: 4. CDR3 size: 16 residues. CDR1 is ENHRY, CDR2 SYGVKD, per germline. Study-level findings and limits: Separation of ophthalmopathy from stable hyperthyroidism was achieved by a 13 V-J model.

This chain joins TRBV10-3 and TRBJ2-5, with 9 bases lining up with TRBD2. The receptor comes from a man between 35 and 55 years old with Graves' ophthalmopathy. Material: blood. CDR3 sequence reads: CAISESRGGPQETQYF. DNA of the CDR3: TGTGCCATCAGTGAGTCGCGGGGGGGCCCACAAGAGACCCAGTACTTC.